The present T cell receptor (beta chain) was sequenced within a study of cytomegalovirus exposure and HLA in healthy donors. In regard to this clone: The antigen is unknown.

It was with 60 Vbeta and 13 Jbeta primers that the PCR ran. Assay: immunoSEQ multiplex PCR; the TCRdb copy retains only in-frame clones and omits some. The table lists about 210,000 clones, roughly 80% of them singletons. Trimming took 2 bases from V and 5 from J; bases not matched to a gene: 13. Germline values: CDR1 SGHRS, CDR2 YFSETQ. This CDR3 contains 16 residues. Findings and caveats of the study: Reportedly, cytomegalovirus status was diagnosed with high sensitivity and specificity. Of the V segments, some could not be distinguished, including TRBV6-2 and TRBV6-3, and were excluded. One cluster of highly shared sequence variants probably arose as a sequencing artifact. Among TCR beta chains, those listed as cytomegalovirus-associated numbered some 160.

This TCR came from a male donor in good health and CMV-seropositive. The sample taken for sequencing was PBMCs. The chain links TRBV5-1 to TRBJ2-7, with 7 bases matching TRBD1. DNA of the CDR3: TGCGCCAGCAGCTTTGGGACAGACGACCTATATGACGAGCAGTACTTC. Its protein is CASSFGTDDLYDEQYF.